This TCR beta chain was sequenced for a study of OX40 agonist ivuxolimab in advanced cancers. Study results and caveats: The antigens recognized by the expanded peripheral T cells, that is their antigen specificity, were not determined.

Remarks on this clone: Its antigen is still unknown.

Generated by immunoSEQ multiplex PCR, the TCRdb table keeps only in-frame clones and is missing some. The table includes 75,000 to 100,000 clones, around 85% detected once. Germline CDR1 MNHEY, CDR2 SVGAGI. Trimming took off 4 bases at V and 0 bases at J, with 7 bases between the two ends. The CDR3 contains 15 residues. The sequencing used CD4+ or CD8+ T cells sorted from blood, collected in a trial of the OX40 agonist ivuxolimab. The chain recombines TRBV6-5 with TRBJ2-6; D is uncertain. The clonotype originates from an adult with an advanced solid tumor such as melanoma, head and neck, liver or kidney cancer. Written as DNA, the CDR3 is TGTGCCAGCAGTTTGGGGAACTCTGGGGCCAACGTCCTGACTTTC. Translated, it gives CASSLGNSGANVLTF.